The 12 T cell receptor beta chains reported below all come from one sample, sequenced in a study of blood T cell repertoires in COVID-19. Sequenced by immunoSEQ multiplex PCR; TCRdb stores in-frame clones only, minus some. The sample yields 88,000 or so clones, 79% seen once. Sequenced input: peripheral blood. These receptors all stem from a human donor in a cohort sampled during active COVID-19.

This clone was detected once. The chain uses TRBV5-1 and TRBJ2-3, with 9 bases matching TRBD1. V shed 4 bases, J shed 4 bases, and the junction held 7 bases outside the gene matches. The CDR3 totals 15 residues. Germline V lookup: CDR1 SGHRS, CDR2 YFSETQ. CDR3 sequence reads: CASSPPTGGSDTQYF. CDR3 bases: TGCGCCAGCAGCCCGCCGACAGGGGGATCAGATACGCAGTATTTT.

The CDR3 coding sequence is TGTGCCAGCAGCCAAACAGCAGACACCATATATTTT. As protein: CASSQTADTIYF. This chain connects TRBV12-3 or TRBV12-4 to TRBJ1-3, with D uncertain. The CDR3 runs 12 residues. Between the trimmed V and J ends, which lost 6 bases and 8 bases, there was a span of 11 bases.

The rearrangement links TRBV4-2 to TRBJ2-1, with 10 bases fitting TRBD2. The CDR3 is made up of 15 amino acids. The junction had 4 bases not matched to a gene; V was cut back by 0 bases and J by 8 bases. Looked up from germline, CDR1 is LGHNA and CDR2 is YNFKEQ. The CDR3 reads CASSQEPSGSHEQFF. The DNA of the CDR3 is TGTGCCAGCAGCCAAGAGCCTAGCGGGAGCCATGAGCAGTTCTTC.

This clone was observed once. The chain recombines TRBV5-1 with TRBJ2-3; the match to TRBD1 covers 7 bases. The germline CDR1 and CDR2 sequences are SGHRS and YFSETQ. After removal of 2 bases from V and 3 bases from J, the junction contained 9 bases not matched to a gene. The CDR3 runs 16 residues. The CDR3 loop is CASSFHGTEGTDTQYF. In DNA form, the CDR3 reads TGCGCCAGCAGCTTTCATGGGACAGAAGGTACAGATACGCAGTATTTT.

CDR3 residues: CASSVERGLEFLAVTGELFF. The CDR3 nucleotides are TGTGCCAGCAGCGTAGAGAGGGGACTAGAATTTCTGGCAGTCACCGGGGAGCTGTTTTTT. The V gene is TRBV9, the J gene TRBJ2-2; 8 bases agree with TRBD2. With 0 bases clipped from V and 4 bases from J, the junction kept 17 bases outside the gene matches. The CDR3 loop spans 20 amino acids. Germline V CDR1 and CDR2: SGDLS, YYNGEE.

V gene TRBV27 combines with J gene TRBJ2-2; D might be TRBD1 (6 bases). The CDR3 is made up of 20 amino acids. Trimming stripped 2 bases from V and 7 bases from J, with 29 bases between. Germline CDR1 is MNHEY and CDR2 is SMNVEV (reference sequence). CDR3 region: CASSLTPPGPERGMNGELFF. CDR3 DNA sequence: TGTGCCAGCAGTTTAACCCCCCCGGGCCCGGAGAGGGGGATGAACGGGGAGCTGTTTTTT.

V usage is TRBV5-5 and J usage is TRBJ2-5; 7 bases agree with TRBD1. The V gene end was trimmed by 2 bases and the J gene end by 2 bases; junction bases not matched to a gene: 3. The germline V gene encodes CDR1 SGHKS and CDR2 YYEKEE (reference sequence). The CDR3 totals 14 residues. In nucleotides, the CDR3 is TGTGCCAGCAGCTTAGAGGGGGCTCAAGAGACCCAGTACTTC. Residues: CASSLEGAQETQYF.

The CDR3 nucleotides read TGCGCCAGCAGTCAACCCTCCCCGACTAGCAGCACAGATACGCAGTATTTT. Its protein product is CASSQPSPTSSTDTQYF. The chain couples TRBV23-1 to TRBJ2-3, with 7 bases lining up with TRBD2. TRBV23-1 is an ORF; its function is uncertain. Losses at the gene ends were 2 bases for V and 0 bases for J; bases not matched to a gene: 8. This CDR3 comprises 17 residues.

This chain joins TRBV10-3 and TRBJ2-7; TRBD1 aligns across 10 bases. The germline V gene encodes CDR1 ENHRY and CDR2 SYGVKD. The CDR3 extends over 14 amino acids. With 0 bases clipped from V and 8 bases from J, the junction kept 4 bases outside the gene matches. The CDR3 region has the DNA TGTGCCATCAGTGAGTCGGGGGGACAGGGGCAGCAGTACTTC. This translates into CAISESGGQGQQYF.

The J gene is TRBJ2-7, the V gene TRBV11-3, with 7 positions matching TRBD2. This CDR3 is 14 amino acids long. CDR1 and CDR2 (germline): SGHNT, YENEEA. V lost 4 bases, J lost 6 bases, and 9 bases stayed unmatched. DNA of the CDR3: TGTGCCAGCAGCTCGGAGCGGGCTAGCGGCGAGCAGTACTTC. It encodes CASSSERASGEQYF.

The V gene is TRBV6-2 or TRBV6-3, the J gene TRBJ2-5; D gene ambiguous. This CDR3 has 13 amino acids. V gave up 4 bases and J gave up 1 base, with 7 bases separating them. Germline V gene lookup returns CDR1 MNHEY and CDR2 SVGEGT. CDR3 coding DNA: TGTGCCAGCAGTTCAACTACCCAAGAGACCCAGTACTTC. The encoded protein is CASSSTTQETQYF.

The chain combines TRBV19 with TRBJ1-5; TRBD1 matches 10 bases. Germline V gene sequence: CDR1 LNHDA, CDR2 SQIVND (reference sequence). Trimming removed 9 bases from V and 3 bases from J; junction bases left unmatched: 8. The CDR3 is 15 amino acids. CDR3: CASSGQGGSNQPQHF. The CDR3 DNA follows: TGTGCCAGCAGTGGACAGGGGGGATCCAATCAGCCCCAGCATTTT.